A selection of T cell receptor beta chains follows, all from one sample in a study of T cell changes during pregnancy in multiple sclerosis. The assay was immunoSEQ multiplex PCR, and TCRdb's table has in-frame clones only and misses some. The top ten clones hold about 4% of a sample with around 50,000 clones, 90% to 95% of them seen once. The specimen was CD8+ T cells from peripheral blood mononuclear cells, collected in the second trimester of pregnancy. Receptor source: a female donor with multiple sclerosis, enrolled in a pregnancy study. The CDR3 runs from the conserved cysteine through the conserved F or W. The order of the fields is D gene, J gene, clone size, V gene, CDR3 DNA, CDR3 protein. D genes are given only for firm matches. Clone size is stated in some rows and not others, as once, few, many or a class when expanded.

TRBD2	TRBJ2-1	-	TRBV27	TGTGCCAGCAGTGGGGAACTAGCGGGAGGGAACTACAATGAGCAGTTCTTC	CASSGELAGGNYNEQFF
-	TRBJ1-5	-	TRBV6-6	TGTGCCAGCGAGGGCAATTTCAATCAGCCCCAGCATTTT	CASEGNFNQPQHF
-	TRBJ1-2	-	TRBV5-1	TGCGCCAGCAGTCCGTTTAGGGACACAACCAACTATGGCTACACCTTC	CASSPFRDTTNYGYTF
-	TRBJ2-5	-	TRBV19	TGTGCCAGTACCACAAAGTGGACTGAGTACCAAGAGACCCAGTACTTC	CASTTKWTEYQETQYF
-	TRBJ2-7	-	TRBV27	TGTGCCAGCAGTTTATCCCCCCCCGGGGTCGACGAGCAGTACTTC	CASSLSPPGVDEQYF
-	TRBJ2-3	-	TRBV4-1	TGCGCCAGCAGCCTGACAGCAGATTTCGGCACAGATACGCAGTATTTT	CASSLTADFGTDTQYF
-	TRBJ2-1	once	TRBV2	TGTGCCAGCAGGACCGGTCTCGGGTCCTACAATGAGCAGTTCTTC	CASRTGLGSYNEQFF
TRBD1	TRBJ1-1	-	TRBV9	TGTGCCAGCAGCGCGGGACAGTTTATGAACACTGAAGCTTTCTTT	CASSAGQFMNTEAFF
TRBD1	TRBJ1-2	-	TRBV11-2	TGTGCCAGCAGCTCTTCCGGGACAGGGGGACTCTATGGCTACACCTTC	CASSSSGTGGLYGYTF
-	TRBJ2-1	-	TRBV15	TGTGCCACCAGCAGAGAGGCAGCGGAAACCTACAATGAGCAGTTCTTC	CATSREAAETYNEQFF
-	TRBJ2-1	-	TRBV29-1	TGCAGCGTCCGCGGGACTGGCCGCAGCTCCTACAATGAGCAGTTCTTC	CSVRGTGRSSYNEQFF
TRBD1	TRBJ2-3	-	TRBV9	TGTGCCAGCAGTACCTCCCGGGACAGGGCGAGCACAGATACGCAGTATTTT	CASSTSRDRASTDTQYF
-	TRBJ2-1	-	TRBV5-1	TGCGCCAGCAGCGTAGCGGACTCCTCCTACAATGAGCAGTTCTTC	CASSVADSSYNEQFF
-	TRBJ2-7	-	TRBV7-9	TGTGCCAGCAGCTTAGGCAGGTCCTACGAGCAGTACTTC	CASSLGRSYEQYF
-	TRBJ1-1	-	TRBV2	TGTGCCAGCAGTGAGACAGGCACTGAAGCTTTCTTT	CASSETGTEAFF
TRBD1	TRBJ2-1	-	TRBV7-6	TGTGCCAGCAGCGCTCGACAGGGGGGCTATGAGCAGTTCTTC	CASSARQGGYEQFF
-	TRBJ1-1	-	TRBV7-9	TGTGCCAGCAGCGGAGAAGAAGGGAGCACTGAAGCTTTCTTT	CASSGEEGSTEAFF
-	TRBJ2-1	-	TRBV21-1	TGTGCCAGCAGCAGACTAAGCCCACCCAGGACTAGCGGGTGTTTCACGAGGGGTGAGCAGTTCTTC	CASSRLSPPRTSGCFTRGEQFF
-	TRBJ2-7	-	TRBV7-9	TGTGCCAGCAGCTTAGAAGAGGTGCGGAACCCTTACGAGCAGTACTTC	CASSLEEVRNPYEQYF
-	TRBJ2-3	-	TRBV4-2	TGTGCCAGCAGCCAGGCCGTCAGGGGTATCACGGATACGCAGTATTTT	CASSQAVRGITDTQYF
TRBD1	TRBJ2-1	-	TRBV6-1	TGTGCCAGCAGTGACCGGACAGGGGAGAACTACAATGAGCAGTTCTTC	CASSDRTGENYNEQFF
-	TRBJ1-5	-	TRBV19	TGTGCCAGTAGTATAAGGGGGAACAATCAGCCCCAGCATTTT	CASSIRGNNQPQHF
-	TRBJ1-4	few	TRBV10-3	TGTGCCATCAGTGCAGGGGTGAGAGAAAAACTGTTTTTT	CAISAGVREKLFF
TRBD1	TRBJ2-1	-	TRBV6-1	TGTGCCAGCAGTGAAGCGACTCAGGGGGAAGCCTACAATGAGCAGTTCTTC	CASSEATQGEAYNEQFF
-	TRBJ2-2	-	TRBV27	TGTGCCAGCAGTTTAACAGGGACACCCGGGGAGCTGTTTTTT	CASSLTGTPGELFF
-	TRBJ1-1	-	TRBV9	TGTGCCAGCAGCGTAGGCCGGGGGTCTGAAGCTTTCTTT	CASSVGRGSEAFF
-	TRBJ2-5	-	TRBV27	TGTGCCAGCAGCCGTCAGAATTCGGAGACCCAGTACTTC	CASSRQNSETQYF
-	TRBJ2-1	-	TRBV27	TGTGCCAGCAGTTTAGTTGGCAGTTACAATGAGCAGTTCTTC	CASSLVGSYNEQFF
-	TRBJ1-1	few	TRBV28	TGTGCCAGTATATCCGGGACAAAAGATAAGGGCACTGAAGCTTTCTTT	CASISGTKDKGTEAFF
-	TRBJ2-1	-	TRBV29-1	TGCAGCGCTAAGGGATCCGGGAGCGCCTCCTACAATGAGCAGTTCTTC	CSAKGSGSASYNEQFF